This T cell receptor beta chain was profiled in a study of early T cells in non-severe SARS-CoV-2 infection. Study-level points and caveats: A preference for anti-spike CD8 responses marked VDJdb matching, which missed private and CD4 specificities.

J was trimmed by 6 bases and V by 0 bases; bases with no gene match: 6. This CDR3 has 14 amino acids. Germline V gene lookup returns CDR1 SGHNT and CDR2 YYREEE (reference sequence). The library protocol tagged individual cDNA molecules with unique molecular identifiers. TCRdb re-called the 5' RACE reads with MiXCR, one entry per CDR3 protein. The sample has tens of thousands of distinct CDR3 sequences, roughly 10% seen once. With respect to this clonotype: The antigen is unknown.

V gene TRBV5-4 combines with J gene TRBJ2-7; 7 bases map to TRBD2. The sequenced sample was whole blood, obtained at baseline. This sequence was found in an adult who was a healthcare worker with PCR-confirmed SARS-CoV-2 infection or an uninfected control (not recorded which). The CDR3 bases are TGTGCCAGCAGCTTGGCCGGCGGGAGTGGCGAGCAGTACTTC. Protein: CASSLAGGSGEQYF.